Shown below are 2 T cell receptor beta chains from a single sample sequenced in a study of T cell responses to AZD1222 COVID-19 vaccine (dated by TCRdb to the early 2020s). Interpreted using the paper, the time point label stands for: about 28 days (+/-7) after the second vaccine dose. Libraries were constructed by the immunoSEQ multiplex PCR assay. Here the immuneACCESS table is served through TCRdb, limited to in-frame sequences with V and J called. Missing clones are a known gap in these copies; in checked studies unresolved V genes cover under half, and the rest lacks a known reason. A total of over 130,000 clones appear in this sample, around 90% of them only once. The ten largest make up 4% of the sample. The specimen was peripheral blood, collected 28 days after the second AZD1222 dose. The receptors come from an adult who received the AZD1222 COVID-19 vaccine.

The chain is built from TRBV4-2 and TRBJ2-5; 7 bases map to TRBD1. The CDR3 has 13 amino acids. The V gene's germline CDR1 is LGHNA and CDR2 YNFKEQ. Trimming at V came to 4 bases and at J to 4 bases, leaving 3 bases not matched to a gene. The CDR3 DNA is TGTGCCAGCAGCCGGGGACAGCGAGAGACCCAGTACTTC. Protein sequence: CASSRGQRETQYF.

The rearrangement links TRBV28 to TRBJ2-7; D gene unclear. Per the germline V gene, CDR1 is MDHEN and CDR2 is SYDVKM. V lost 1 base, J lost 3 bases, and 7 bases lay in between. CDR3 size: 13 residues. The CDR3 nucleotides read TGTGCCAGCAGTTTATTACTTAACTACGAGCAGTACTTC. The encoded protein is CASSLLLNYEQYF.